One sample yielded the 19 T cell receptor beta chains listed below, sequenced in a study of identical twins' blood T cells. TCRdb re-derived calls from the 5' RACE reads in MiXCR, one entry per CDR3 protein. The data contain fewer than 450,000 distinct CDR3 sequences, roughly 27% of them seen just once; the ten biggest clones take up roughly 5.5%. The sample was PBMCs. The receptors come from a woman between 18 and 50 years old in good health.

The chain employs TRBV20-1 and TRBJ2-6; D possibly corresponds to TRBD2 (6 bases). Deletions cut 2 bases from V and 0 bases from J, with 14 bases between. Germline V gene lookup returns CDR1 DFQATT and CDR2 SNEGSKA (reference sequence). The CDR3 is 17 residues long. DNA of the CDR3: TGCAGTGCTAGACCGACGCGGGGCTTCTCTGGGGCCAACGTCCTGACTTTC. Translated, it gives CSARPTRGFSGANVLTF.

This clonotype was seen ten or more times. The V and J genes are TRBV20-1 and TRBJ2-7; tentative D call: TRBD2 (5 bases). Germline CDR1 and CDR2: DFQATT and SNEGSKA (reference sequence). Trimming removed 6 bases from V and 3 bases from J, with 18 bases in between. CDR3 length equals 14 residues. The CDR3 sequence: CSAKRAGWNYEQYF. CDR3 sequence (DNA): TGCAGTGCGAAGAGGGCCGGGTGGAACTACGAGCAGTACTTC.

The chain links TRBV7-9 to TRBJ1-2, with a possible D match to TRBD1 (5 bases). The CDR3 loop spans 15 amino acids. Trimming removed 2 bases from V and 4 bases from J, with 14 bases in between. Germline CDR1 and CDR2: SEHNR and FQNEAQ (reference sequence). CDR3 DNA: TGTGCCAGCAGCTTACTCCCTGGGGCTTTCTATGGCTACACCTTC. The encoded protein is CASSLLPGAFYGYTF. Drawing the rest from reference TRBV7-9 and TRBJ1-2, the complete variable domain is DTGVSQNPRHKITKRGQNVTFRCDPISEHNRLYWYRQTLGQGPEFLTYFQNEAQLEKSRLLSDRFSAERPKGSFSTLEIQRTEQGDSAMYLCASSLLPGAFYGYTFGSGTRLTVV.

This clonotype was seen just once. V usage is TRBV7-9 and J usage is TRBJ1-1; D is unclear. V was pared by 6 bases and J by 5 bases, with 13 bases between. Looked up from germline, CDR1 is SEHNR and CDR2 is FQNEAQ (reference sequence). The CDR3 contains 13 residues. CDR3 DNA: TGTGCCAGCAGTTCCCTACGGTCGACTGAAGCTTTCTTT. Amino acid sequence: CASSSLRSTEAFF.

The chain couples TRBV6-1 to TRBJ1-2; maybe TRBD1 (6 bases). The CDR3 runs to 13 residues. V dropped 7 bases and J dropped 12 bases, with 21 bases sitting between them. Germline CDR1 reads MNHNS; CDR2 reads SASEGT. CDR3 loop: CASILTGAETHTF. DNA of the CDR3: TGTGCCAGCATCCTAACGGGGGCCGAGACCCACACCTTC.

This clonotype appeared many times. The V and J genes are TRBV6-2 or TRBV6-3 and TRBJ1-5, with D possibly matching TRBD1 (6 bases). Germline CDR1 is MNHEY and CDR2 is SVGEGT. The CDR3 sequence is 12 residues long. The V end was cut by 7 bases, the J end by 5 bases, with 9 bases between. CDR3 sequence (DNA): TGTGCCAGCACGACAGGCTATCAGCCCCAGCATTTT. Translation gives CASTTGYQPQHF.

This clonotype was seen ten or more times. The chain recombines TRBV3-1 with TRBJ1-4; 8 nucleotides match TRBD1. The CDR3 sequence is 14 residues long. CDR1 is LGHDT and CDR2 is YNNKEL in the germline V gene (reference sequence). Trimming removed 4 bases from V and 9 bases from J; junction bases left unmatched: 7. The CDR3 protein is CASSPRTGSQKLFF. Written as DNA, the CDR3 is TGTGCCAGCAGCCCCCGGACAGGGTCCCAAAAACTGTTTTTT.

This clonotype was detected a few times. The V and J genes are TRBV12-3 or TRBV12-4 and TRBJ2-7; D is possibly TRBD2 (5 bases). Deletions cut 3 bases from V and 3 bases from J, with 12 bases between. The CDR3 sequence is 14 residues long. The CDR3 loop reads CASSLHGGYYEQYF. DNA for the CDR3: TGTGCCAGCAGTTTGCATGGCGGGTACTACGAGCAGTACTTC.

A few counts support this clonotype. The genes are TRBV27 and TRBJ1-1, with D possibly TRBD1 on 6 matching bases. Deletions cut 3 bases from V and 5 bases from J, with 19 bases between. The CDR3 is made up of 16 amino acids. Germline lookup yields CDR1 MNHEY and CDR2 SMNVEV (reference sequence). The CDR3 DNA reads TGTGCCAGCAGTTTGGTGGGGGCCCGAGGGGGGACTGAAGCTTTCTTT. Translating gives CASSLVGARGGTEAFF.

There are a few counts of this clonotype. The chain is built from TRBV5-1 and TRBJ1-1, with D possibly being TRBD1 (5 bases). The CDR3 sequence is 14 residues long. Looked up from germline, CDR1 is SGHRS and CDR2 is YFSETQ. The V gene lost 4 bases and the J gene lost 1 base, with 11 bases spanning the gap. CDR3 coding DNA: TGCGCCAGCAGCATAGGGACCGGGAACACTGAAGCTTTCTTT. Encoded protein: CASSIGTGNTEAFF. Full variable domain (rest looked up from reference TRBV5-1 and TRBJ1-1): KAGVTQTPRYLIKTRGQQVTLSCSPISGHRSVSWYQQTPGQGLQFLFEYFSETQRNKGNFPGRFSGRQFSNSRSEMNVSTLELGDSALYLCASSIGTGNTEAFFGQGTRLTVV.

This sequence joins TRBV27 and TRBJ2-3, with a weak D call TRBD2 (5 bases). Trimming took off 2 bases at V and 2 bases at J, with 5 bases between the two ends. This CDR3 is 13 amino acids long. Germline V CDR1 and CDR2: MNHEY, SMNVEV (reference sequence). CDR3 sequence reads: CASSLRDTDTQYF. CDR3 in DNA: TGTGCCAGCAGTTTACGGGACACAGATACGCAGTATTTT.

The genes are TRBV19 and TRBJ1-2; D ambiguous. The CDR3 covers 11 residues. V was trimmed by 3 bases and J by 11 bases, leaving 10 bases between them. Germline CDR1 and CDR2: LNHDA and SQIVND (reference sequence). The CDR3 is CASSIRSGYTF. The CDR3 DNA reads TGTGCCAGTAGTATCCGATCCGGTTACACCTTC.

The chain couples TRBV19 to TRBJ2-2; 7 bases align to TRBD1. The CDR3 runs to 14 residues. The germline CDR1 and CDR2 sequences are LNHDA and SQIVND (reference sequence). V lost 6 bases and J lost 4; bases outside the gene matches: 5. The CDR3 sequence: CASRIWTGTGELFF. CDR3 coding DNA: TGTGCCAGTAGGATTTGGACAGGCACCGGGGAGCTGTTTTTT.

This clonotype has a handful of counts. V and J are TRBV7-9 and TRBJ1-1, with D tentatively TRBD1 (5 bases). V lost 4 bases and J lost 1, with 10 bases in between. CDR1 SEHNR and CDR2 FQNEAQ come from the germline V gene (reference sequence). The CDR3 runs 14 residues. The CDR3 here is CASSSGAANTEAFF. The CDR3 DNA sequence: TGTGCCAGCAGCTCCGGGGCAGCGAACACTGAAGCTTTCTTT. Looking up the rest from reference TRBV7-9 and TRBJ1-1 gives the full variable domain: DTGVSQNPRHKITKRGQNVTFRCDPISEHNRLYWYRQTLGQGPEFLTYFQNEAQLEKSRLLSDRFSAERPKGSFSTLEIQRTEQGDSAMYLCASSSGAANTEAFFGQGTRLTVV.

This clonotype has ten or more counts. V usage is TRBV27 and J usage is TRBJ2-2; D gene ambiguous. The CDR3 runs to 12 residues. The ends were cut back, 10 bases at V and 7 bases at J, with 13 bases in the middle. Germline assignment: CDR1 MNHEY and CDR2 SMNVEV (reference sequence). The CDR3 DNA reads TGTGCCACCTCCATGACTGGCGGGGAGCTGTTTTTT. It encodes CATSMTGGELFF.

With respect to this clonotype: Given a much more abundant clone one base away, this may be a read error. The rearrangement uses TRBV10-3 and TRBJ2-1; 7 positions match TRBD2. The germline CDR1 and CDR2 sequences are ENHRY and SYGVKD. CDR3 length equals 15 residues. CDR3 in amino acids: CAISPSLRDYNGQFF. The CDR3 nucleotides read TGTGCCATCAGTCCGTCCCTACGGGACTACAATGGGCAGTTCTTC.

CDR3 sequence reads: CASSKFGYNSPLHF. The CDR3, as DNA: TGTGCCAGCAGTAAGTTCGGGTATAATTCACCCCTCCACTTT. This sequence joins TRBV27 and TRBJ1-6; D not certain. Germline CDR1 is MNHEY and CDR2 is SMNVEV (reference sequence). The V end lost 5 bases, the J end lost 4 bases, and 9 bases lay between the germline ends. This CDR3 has 14 residues.

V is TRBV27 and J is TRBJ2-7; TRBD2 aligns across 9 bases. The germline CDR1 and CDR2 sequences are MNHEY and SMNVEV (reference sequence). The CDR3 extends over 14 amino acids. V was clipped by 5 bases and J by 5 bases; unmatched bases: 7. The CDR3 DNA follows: TGTGCCAGCAGTATTAGCGGGAGATATGACGAGCAGTACTTC. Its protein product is CASSISGRYDEQYF.

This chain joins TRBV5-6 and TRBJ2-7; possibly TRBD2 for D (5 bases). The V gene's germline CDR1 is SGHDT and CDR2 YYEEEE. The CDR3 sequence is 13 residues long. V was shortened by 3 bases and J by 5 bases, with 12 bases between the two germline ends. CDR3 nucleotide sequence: TGTGCCAGCAGCTCCCGGGGATTCCACGAGCAGTACTTC. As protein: CASSSRGFHEQYF.